Below, one T cell receptor (beta chain) is given with its context. Its target is unknown. CDR3 length: 14 amino acids. The germline V gene has CDR1 MNHEY and CDR2 SVGEGT. V was pared by 0 bases and J by 3 bases, with 8 bases between. These data belong to a study of T cell repertoires in cytomegalovirus infection. Study background: The authors used CMV epitopes that were HLA-C-restricted (recently identified) and HLA-B-restricted (well studied). Carrying CMV and the relevant HLA type showed in public TCR beta signatures.

Findings and limits, study-wide: The ex vivo response was dominated by HLA-C-restricted CMV-specific TCR beta clonotypes.

One entry per CDR3 protein, called by TCRdb with MiXCR from the reads. The sample lists 360,000 or so distinct CDR3 sequences, around a third occurring once. The chain joins TRBV6-2 or TRBV6-3 to TRBJ1-1; D ambiguous. The receptor comes from a human donor in good health (CMV status not recorded). Some clones in this sample may be carry-over from other donors' samples. The sample consisted of cultured PBMCs, taken from culture after CMV antigen stimulation. In DNA form, the CDR3 reads TGTGCCAGCAGTTACTCCGGATCTGACACTGAAGCTTTCTTT. Translating it yields CASSYSGSDTEAFF.